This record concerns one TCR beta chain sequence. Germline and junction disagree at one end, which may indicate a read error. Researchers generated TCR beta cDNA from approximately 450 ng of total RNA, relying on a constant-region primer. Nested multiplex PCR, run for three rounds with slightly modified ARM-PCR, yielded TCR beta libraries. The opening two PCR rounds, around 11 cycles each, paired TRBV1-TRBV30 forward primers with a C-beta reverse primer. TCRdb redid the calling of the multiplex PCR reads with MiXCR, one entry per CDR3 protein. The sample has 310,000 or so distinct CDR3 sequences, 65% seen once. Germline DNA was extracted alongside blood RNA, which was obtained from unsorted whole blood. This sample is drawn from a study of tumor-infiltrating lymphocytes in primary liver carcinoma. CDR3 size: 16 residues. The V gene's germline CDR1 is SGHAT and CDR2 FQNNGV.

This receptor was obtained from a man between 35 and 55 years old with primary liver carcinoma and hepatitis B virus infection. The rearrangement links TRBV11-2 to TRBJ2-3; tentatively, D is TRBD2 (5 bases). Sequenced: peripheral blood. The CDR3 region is CASGFQIAGGKDTQYF. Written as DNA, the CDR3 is TGTGCCAGCGGCTTTCAAATAGCAGGAGGTAAAGATACGCAGTATTTT. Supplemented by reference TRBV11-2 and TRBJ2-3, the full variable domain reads EAGVAQSPRYKIIEKRQSVAFWCNPISGHATLYWYQQILGQGPKLLIQFQNNGVVDDSQLPKDRFSAERLKGVDSTLKIQPAKLEDSAVYLCASGFQIAGGKDTQYFGPGTRLTVL.